This TCR beta chain was captured by sequencing in a study of T cell responses to AZD1222 COVID-19 vaccine. The table came from immunoSEQ multiplex PCR; TCRdb's copy has only in-frame clones and leaves some out. In the table there are about 93,000 clones, just under 90% of which are singletons. Study observations and caveats: The donor group comprised mostly white British people and more females; the analysis possibly underestimated clonal diversity. With two AZD1222 doses given, Spike-specific TCR breadth and depth both rose. Researchers report vaccine-associated CD4 TCRs spanning spike, with dominance at 160-218 and 743-854. Just a handful of people given AZD1222 tested seropositive at baseline.

A note on this clone: The antigen is unknown.

The CDR3 contains 12 residues. CDR1 is SEHNR, CDR2 FQNEAQ, per germline (reference sequence). Trimming left V 5 bases short and J 6 bases short, with 10 bases between. This TCR was recovered from an adult in good health. The chain recombines TRBV7-9 with TRBJ1-2; no clear D. The input for sequencing was peripheral blood, taken on day 0 of MenACWY control vaccination. CDR3 sequence (DNA): TGTGCCAGCAGCCATGGTAGGGATGGCTACACCTTC. It translates to CASSHGRDGYTF.